These T cell receptor beta chains were read from a single sample in a study of radiotherapy plus CTLA-4 blockade in lung cancer. Profiled with immunoSEQ multiplex PCR; TCRdb holds only in-frame clones, not every one. This sample has about 120,000 clones, with 81% found just once. The sequenced sample was peripheral blood, obtained from a patient treated with radiotherapy plus ipilimumab. The receptor set was obtained from a human donor with non-small cell lung cancer that progressed on radiotherapy plus ipilimumab. Some clones in this sample may be carry-over from other donors' samples. The CDR3 runs from the conserved cysteine through the conserved F or W. A D gene is named only where the DNA matches it firmly. For some rows the clone size is stated as once, few or many, or as a class when expanded; others skip it.

TRBV29-1	TRBJ1-1	-	-	13	TGCGGGTTGGGTGCTTCAATGAACACTGAAGCTTTCTTT	CGLGASMNTEAFF
TRBV11-2	TRBJ1-2	-	-	12	TGTGCCAGCAGCGAGGACAACTATGGCTACACCTTC	CASSEDNYGYTF
TRBV15	TRBJ2-2	-	-	14	TGTGCCACCAGCGTTGAGGGAATCCCCGGGGAGCTGTTTTTT	CATSVEGIPGELFF
TRBV7-8	TRBJ1-5	-	-	12	TGTGCCAGCAGCCTAAGGGGTCAGCCCCAGCATTTT	CASSLRGQPQHF
TRBV15	TRBJ2-6	-	-	19	TGTGCCACCAGCAGGCCCCTCTTGGGTGAGGGGTCTGGGGCCAACGTCCTGACTTTC	CATSRPLLGEGSGANVLTF
TRBV15	TRBJ2-2	-	-	15	TGTGCCACCAGCACCGGGACAACAAACACCGGGGAGCTGTTTTTT	CATSTGTTNTGELFF
TRBV5-3	TRBJ2-3	once	-	21	TGTGCCAGAAGCCTAAATGCCTTGATGCACCCCGGTGAGCCAGGCACAGATACGCAGTATTTT	CARSLNALMHPGEPGTDTQYF
TRBV5-1	TRBJ1-1	-	-	16	TGCGCCAGCACTCCGACAGCCCCAGTATTGAACACTGAAGCTTTCTTT	CASTPTAPVLNTEAFF
TRBV11-3	TRBJ2-7	-	-	13	TGTGCCAGCAGCTTAGGGCCTACCTACGAGCAGTACTTC	CASSLGPTYEQYF
TRBV2	TRBJ1-1	-	-	11	TGTGCCAGCAGCCCCTACACTGAAGCTTTCTTT	CASSPYTEAFF
TRBV4-3	TRBJ1-2	-	-	14	TGCGCCAGCAGCCAAGATCAGGGTACCTATGGCTACACCTTC	CASSQDQGTYGYTF
TRBV5-5	TRBJ2-3	-	TRBD2	17	TGTGCCAGCAGCTTATCCCCTAGCGGGGGAGGTTCGGCCATGGGGTATTTT	CASSLSPSGGGSAMGYF
TRBV5-6	TRBJ1-3	-	-	17	TGTGCCAGCAGCTTGGGCCCCCCTAACAACCCTGGAAACACCATATATTTT	CASSLGPPNNPGNTIYF
TRBV5-1	TRBJ1-2	-	-	14	TGCGCCAGCAGGATGGGGGGCGAAGGCCATGGCTACACCTTC	CASRMGGEGHGYTF
TRBV7-2	TRBJ2-5	-	TRBD2	14	TGTGCCAGCAGGCTACTAGCGGGGGCCCCGACCCAGTACTTC	CASRLLAGAPTQYF
TRBV5-1	TRBJ2-3	-	-	12	TGCGCCAGCAGCTTGGAGGGGGATACGCAGTATTTT	CASSLEGDTQYF
TRBV6-5	TRBJ2-7	once	-	16	TGTGCCAGCAGTTACAAGCGACCGACCGGATTATACGAGCAGTACTTC	CASSYKRPTGLYEQYF
TRBV7-2	TRBJ1-6	-	TRBD1	18	TGTGCCAGCAGCTCCCGGGACAGATATAGCTCCTATAATTCACCCCTCCACTTT	CASSSRDRYSSYNSPLHF
TRBV4-2	TRBJ2-1	-	TRBD2	15	TGTGCCAGCAGCCAAGATAGCGGGGGGCGGAATGAGCAGTTCTTC	CASSQDSGGRNEQFF
TRBV10-3	TRBJ2-7	once	-	15	TGTGCCATCAGTGAAGTAGGGCAGGGAATGGGCGAGCAGTACTTC	CAISEVGQGMGEQYF
TRBV10-3	TRBJ2-1	-	-	18	TGTGCCATCAGTGATCTAACTCCGGGACGAAGCTCCTACAATGAGCAGTTCTTC	CAISDLTPGRSSYNEQFF
TRBV5-4	TRBJ2-3	-	-	13	TGTGCCAGCAGCTCGTCTCGGGTCGATACGCAGTATTTT	CASSSSRVDTQYF
TRBV5-1	TRBJ1-1	-	-	13	TGCGCCAGCAGCTTTCAGTTGAACACTGAAGCTTTCTTT	CASSFQLNTEAFF